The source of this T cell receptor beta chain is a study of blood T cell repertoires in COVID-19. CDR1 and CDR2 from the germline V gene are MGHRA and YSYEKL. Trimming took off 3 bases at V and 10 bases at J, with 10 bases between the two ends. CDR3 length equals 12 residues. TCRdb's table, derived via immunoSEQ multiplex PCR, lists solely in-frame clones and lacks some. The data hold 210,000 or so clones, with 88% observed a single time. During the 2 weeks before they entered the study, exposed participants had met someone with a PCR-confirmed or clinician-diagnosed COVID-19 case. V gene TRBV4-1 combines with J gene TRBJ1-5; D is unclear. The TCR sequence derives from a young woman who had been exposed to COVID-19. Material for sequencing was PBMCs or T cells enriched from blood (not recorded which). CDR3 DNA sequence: TGCGCCAGCAGCCACACTGGAGGACCCCAGCATTTT. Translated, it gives CASSHTGGPQHF.